This T cell receptor (beta chain) was identified during a study of identical twins. Study-wide results and limits: Abundant cord blood beta clonotypes carried fewer insertions; memory repertoires showed none. Compared with unrelated sharing, twin-shared out-of-frame alpha sequences had more low-probability sequences.

Trimming cost V 1 base and J 1 base, with 10 bases left between them. Germline V gene data show CDR1 as SEHNR and CDR2 as FQNEAQ (reference sequence). The CDR3 is 15 residues long. After template switching added a universal primer site, the resulting cDNA carried unique molecular identifiers. TCRdb reprocessed the 5' RACE reads via MiXCR and lists one record per CDR3 protein. This sample has under 350,000 distinct CDR3 sequences; more than 8% occur once, and the top ten carry 5.5% to 9%. This clonotype was recorded a few times. Its antigen remains unknown. The sample also formed part of further work on yellow fever vaccine responses in identical twins. That publication notes: Reportedly, the T cell response mounted by twins to vaccine seemed partly convergent, partly personalized.

Sequencing was carried out using CD8+ T cells sorted from blood. This sequence originates from a young woman in good health. This chain uses TRBV7-9 with TRBJ1-1; tentative D call: TRBD1 (6 bases). The CDR3 here is CASSLVGHSNTEAFF. The CDR3 region has the DNA TGTGCCAGCAGCTTAGTGGGACATTCGAACACTGAAGCTTTCTTT.